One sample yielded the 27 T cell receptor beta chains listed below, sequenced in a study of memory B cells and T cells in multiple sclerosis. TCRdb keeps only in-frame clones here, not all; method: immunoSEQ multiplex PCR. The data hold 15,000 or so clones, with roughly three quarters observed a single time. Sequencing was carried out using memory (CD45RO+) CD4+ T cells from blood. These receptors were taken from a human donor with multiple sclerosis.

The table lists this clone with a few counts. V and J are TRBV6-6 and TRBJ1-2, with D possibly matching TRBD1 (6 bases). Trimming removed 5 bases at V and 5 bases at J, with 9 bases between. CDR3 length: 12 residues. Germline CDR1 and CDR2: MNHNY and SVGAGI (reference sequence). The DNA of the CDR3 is TGTGCCAGCAGTCCCGGACAGTATGGCTACACCTTC. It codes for CASSPGQYGYTF.

In nucleotides, the CDR3 is TGTGCCAGTAGTAATCAGGGACAGGATGCGGAGCAGTACTTC. The encoded protein is CASSNQGQDAEQYF. This chain joins TRBV19 and TRBJ2-7, with TRBD1 matching 8 bases. CDR3 length equals 14 residues. The germline V gene has CDR1 LNHDA and CDR2 SQIVND (reference sequence). Trimming cost V 4 bases and J 7 bases; bases outside gene matches: 9.

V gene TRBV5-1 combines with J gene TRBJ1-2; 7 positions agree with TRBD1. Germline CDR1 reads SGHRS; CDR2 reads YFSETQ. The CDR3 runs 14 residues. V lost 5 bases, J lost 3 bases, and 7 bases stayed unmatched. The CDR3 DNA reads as TGCGCCAGCAGGCCAGGGGGTTTGGACTATGGCTACACCTTC. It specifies CASRPGGLDYGYTF.

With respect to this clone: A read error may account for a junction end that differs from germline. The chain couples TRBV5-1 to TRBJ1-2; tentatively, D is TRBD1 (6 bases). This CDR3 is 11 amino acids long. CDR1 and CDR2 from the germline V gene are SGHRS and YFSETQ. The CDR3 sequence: CASSLGQQRIF. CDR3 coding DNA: TGCGCCAGCAGCCTAGGACAGCAACGAATCTTC.

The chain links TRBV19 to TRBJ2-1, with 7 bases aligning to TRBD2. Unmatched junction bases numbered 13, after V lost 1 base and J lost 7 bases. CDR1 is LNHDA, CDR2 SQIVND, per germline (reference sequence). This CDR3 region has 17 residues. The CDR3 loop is CASSIVVGLAEGNEQFF. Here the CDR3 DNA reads TGTGCCAGTAGTATAGTAGTGGGGCTAGCGGAGGGGAATGAGCAGTTCTTC.

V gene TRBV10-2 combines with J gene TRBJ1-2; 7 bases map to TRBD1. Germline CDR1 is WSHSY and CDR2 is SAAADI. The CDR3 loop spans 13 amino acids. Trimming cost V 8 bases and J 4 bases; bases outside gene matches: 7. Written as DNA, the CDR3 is TGCGCCAGCCGGGACAGTAACTTCTATGGCTACACCTTC. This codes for CASRDSNFYGYTF.

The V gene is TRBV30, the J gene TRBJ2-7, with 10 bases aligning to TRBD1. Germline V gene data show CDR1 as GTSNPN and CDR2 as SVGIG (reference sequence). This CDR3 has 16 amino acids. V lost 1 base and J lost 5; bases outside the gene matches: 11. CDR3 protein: CAWSGQGAKRGNEQYF. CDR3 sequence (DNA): TGTGCCTGGAGTGGACAGGGGGCAAAACGGGGCAACGAGCAGTACTTC.

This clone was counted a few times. The CDR3 protein is CASSDPPSGIGEQFF. Here the CDR3 DNA reads TGCGCCAGCAGTGATCCCCCTAGCGGGATAGGTGAGCAGTTCTTC. The J gene is TRBJ2-1, the V gene TRBV10-1; 9 bases line up with TRBD2. This CDR3 is 15 amino acids long. Trimming removed 3 bases from V and 9 bases from J; junction bases left unmatched: 9. Germline CDR1 reads WNHNN; CDR2 reads SYGVQD (reference sequence).

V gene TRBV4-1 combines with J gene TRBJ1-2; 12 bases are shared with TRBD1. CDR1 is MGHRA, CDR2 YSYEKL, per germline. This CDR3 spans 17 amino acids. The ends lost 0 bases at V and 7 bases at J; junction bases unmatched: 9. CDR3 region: CASSQEGSGQGAGGYTF. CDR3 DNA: TGCGCCAGCAGCCAAGAAGGTTCGGGACAGGGGGCCGGTGGCTACACCTTC.

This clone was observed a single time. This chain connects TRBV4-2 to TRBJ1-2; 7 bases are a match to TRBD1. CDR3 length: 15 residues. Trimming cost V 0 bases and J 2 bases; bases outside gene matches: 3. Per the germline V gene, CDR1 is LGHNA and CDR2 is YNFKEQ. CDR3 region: CASSQDQGENYGYTF. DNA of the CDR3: TGTGCCAGCAGCCAAGATCAGGGGGAAAACTATGGCTACACCTTC.

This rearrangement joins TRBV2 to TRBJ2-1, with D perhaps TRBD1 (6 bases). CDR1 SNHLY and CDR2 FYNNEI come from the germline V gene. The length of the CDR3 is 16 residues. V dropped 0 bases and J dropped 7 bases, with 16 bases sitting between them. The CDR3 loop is CASSEAWAGTRNEQFF. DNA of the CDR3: TGTGCCAGCAGTGAAGCTTGGGCAGGGACAAGAAATGAGCAGTTCTTC.

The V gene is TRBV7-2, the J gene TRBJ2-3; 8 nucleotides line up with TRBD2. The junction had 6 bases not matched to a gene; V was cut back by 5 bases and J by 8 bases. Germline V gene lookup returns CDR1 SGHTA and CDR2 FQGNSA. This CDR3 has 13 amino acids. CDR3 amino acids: CASSLFGRGTQYF. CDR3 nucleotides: TGTGCCAGCAGCCTCTTCGGGAGGGGTACGCAGTATTTT.

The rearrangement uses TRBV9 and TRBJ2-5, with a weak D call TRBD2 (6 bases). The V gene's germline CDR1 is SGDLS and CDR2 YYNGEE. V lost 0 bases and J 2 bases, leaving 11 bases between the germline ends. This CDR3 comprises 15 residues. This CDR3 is CASSVAGGYQETQYF. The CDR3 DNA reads TGTGCCAGCAGCGTAGCTGGGGGGTATCAAGAGACCCAGTACTTC.

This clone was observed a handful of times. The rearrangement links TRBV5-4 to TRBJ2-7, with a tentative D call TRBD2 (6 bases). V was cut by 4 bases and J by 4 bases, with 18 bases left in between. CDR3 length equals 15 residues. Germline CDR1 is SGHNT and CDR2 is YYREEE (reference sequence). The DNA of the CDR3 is TGTGCCAGCAGCCCCCGGGACGGACTACGTTACGAGCAGTACTTC. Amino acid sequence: CASSPRDGLRYEQYF.

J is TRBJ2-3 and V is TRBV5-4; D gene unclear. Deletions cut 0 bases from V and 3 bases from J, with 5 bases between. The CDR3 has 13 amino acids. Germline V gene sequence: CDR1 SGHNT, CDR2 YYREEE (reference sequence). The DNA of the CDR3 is TGTGCCAGCAGCTTGGATTATACAGATACGCAGTATTTT. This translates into CASSLDYTDTQYF.

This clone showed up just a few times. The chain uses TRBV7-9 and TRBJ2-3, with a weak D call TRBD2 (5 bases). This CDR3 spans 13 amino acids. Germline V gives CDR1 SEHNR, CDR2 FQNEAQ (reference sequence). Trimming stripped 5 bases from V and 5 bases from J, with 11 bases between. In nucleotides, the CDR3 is TGTGCCAGCAGCCCCTCGGGGATAGATACGCAGTATTTT. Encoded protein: CASSPSGIDTQYF.

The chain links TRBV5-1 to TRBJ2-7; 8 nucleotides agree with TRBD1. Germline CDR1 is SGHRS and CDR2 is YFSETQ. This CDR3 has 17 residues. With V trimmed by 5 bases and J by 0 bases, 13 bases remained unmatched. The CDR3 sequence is CASRPWTGSGLSYEQYF. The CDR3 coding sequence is TGCGCCAGCAGACCTTGGACAGGGTCGGGACTCTCCTACGAGCAGTACTTC. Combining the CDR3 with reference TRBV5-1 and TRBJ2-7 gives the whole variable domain KAGVTQTPRYLIKTRGQQVTLSCSPISGHRSVSWYQQTPGQGLQFLFEYFSETQRNKGNFPGRFSGRQFSNSRSEMNVSTLELGDSALYLCASRPWTGSGLSYEQYFGPGTRLTVT.

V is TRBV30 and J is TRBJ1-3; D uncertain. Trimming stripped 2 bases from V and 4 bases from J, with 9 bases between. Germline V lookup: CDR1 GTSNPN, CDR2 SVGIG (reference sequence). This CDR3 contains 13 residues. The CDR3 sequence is CAWSSTTGNTIYF. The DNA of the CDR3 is TGTGCCTGGAGTTCCACGACAGGAAACACCATATATTTT.

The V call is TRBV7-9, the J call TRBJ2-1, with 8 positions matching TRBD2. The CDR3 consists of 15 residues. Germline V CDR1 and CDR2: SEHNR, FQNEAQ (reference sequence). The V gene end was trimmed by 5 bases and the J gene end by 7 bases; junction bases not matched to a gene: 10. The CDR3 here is CASSPSGSGRNEQFF. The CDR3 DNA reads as TGTGCCAGCAGCCCCAGCGGGAGTGGGAGGAATGAGCAGTTCTTC.

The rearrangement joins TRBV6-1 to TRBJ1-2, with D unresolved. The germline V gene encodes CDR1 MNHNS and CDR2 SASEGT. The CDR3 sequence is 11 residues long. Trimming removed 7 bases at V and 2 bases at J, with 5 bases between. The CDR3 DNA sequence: TGTGCCAGCACGGAGAACTATGGCTACACCTTC. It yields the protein CASTENYGYTF.

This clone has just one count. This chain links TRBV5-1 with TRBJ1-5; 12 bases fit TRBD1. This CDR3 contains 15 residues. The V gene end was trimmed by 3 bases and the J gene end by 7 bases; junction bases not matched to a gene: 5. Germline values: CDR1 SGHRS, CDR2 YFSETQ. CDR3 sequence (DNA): TGCGCCAGCAGCTCGGGACAGGGGGCAGGACAGCCCCAGCATTTT. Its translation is CASSSGQGAGQPQHF.

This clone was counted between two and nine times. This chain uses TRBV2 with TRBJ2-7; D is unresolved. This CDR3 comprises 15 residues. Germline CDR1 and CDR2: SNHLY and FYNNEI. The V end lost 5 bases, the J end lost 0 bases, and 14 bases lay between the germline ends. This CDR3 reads CASSSSPSLSYEQYF. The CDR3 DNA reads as TGTGCCAGCAGTTCAAGCCCTTCCCTCTCCTACGAGCAGTACTTC.

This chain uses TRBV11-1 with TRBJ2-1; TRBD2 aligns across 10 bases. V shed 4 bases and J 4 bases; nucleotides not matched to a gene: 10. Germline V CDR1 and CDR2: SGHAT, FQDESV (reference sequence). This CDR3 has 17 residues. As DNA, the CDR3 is TGTGCCAGCAGCTCCGACGATAGCGGGAGGTTTTACAATGAGCAGTTCTTC. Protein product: CASSSDDSGRFYNEQFF.

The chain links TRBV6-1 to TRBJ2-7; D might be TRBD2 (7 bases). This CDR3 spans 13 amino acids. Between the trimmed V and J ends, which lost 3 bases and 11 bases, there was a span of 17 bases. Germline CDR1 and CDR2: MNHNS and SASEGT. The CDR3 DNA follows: TGTGCCAGCAGTGACCTCGGGGGGCTGGCGGAGTACTTC. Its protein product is CASSDLGGLAEYF.

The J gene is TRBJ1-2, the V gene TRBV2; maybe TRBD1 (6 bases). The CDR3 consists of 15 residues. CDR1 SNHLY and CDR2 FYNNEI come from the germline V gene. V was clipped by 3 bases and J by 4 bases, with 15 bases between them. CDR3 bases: TGTGCCAGCAGTGACGGGGGGGCGCTAGGCTATGGCTACACCTTC. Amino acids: CASSDGGALGYGYTF.

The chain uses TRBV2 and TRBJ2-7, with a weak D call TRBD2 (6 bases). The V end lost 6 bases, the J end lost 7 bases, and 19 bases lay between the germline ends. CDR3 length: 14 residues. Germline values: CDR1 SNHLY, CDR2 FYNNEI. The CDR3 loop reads CASRTRAGMGEQYF. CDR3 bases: TGTGCCAGCAGGACTAGGGCAGGAATGGGTGAGCAGTACTTC.

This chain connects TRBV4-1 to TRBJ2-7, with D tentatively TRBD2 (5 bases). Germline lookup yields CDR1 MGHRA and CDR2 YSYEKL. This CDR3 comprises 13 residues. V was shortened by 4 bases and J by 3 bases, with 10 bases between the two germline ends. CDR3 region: CASSPGVRYEQYF. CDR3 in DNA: TGCGCCAGCAGCCCCGGGGTGCGCTACGAGCAGTACTTC.